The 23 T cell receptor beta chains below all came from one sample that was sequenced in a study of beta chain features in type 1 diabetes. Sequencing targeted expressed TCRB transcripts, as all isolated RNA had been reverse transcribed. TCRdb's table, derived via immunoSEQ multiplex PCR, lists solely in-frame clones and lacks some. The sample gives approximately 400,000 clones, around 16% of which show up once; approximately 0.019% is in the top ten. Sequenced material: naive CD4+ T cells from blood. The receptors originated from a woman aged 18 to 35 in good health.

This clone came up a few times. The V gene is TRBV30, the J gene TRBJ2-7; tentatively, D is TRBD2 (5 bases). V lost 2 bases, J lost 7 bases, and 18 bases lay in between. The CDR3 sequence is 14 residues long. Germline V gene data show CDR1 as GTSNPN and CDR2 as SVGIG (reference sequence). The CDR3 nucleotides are TGTGCCTGGAGTAAAGGACTGAGTCCTGGTGAGCAGTACTTC. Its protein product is CAWSKGLSPGEQYF.

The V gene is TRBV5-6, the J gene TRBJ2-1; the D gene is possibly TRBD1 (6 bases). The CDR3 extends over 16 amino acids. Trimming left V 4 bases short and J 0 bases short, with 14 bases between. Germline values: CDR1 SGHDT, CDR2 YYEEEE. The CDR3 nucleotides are TGTGCCAGCAGCGCCCTGGGGGCGCGCTCCTACAATGAGCAGTTCTTC. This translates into CASSALGARSYNEQFF.

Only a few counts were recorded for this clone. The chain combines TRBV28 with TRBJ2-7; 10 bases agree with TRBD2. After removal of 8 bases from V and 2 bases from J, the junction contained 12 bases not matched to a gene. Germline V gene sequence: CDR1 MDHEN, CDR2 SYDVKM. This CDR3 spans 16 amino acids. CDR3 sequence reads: CASSTPSGRAPYEQYF. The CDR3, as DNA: TGTGCCAGCTCTACCCCCAGCGGGAGGGCCCCCTACGAGCAGTACTTC. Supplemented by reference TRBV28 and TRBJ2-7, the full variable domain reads DVKVTQSSRYLVKRTGEKVFLECVQDMDHENMFWYRQDPGLGLRLIYFSYDVKMKEKGDIPEGYSVSREKKERFSLILESASTNQTSMYLCASSTPSGRAPYEQYFGPGTRLTVT.

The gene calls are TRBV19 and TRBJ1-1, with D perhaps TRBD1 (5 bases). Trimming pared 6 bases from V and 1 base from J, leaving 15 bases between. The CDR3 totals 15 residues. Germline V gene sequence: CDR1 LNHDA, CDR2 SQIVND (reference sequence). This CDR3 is CASRGWDGANTEAFF. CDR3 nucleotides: TGTGCCAGTAGAGGATGGGATGGGGCGAACACTGAAGCTTTCTTT. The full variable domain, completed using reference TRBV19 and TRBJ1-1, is DGGITQSPKYLFRKEGQNVTLSCEQNLNHDAMYWYRQDPGQGLRLIYYSQIVNDFQKGDIAEGYSVSREKKESFPLTVTSAQKNPTAFYLCASRGWDGANTEAFFGQGTRLTVV.

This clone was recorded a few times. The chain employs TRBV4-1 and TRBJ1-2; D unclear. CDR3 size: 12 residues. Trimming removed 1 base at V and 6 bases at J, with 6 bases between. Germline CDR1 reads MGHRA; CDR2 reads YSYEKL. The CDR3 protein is CASSQVPDGYTF. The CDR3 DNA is TGCGCCAGCAGCCAAGTTCCAGATGGCTACACCTTC.

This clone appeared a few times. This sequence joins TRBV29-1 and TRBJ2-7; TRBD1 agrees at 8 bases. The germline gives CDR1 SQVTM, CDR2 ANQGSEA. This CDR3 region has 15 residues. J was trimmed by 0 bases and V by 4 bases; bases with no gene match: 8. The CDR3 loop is CSVAEQGDISYEQYF. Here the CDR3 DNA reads TGCAGCGTTGCTGAACAGGGGGATATCTCCTACGAGCAGTACTTC.

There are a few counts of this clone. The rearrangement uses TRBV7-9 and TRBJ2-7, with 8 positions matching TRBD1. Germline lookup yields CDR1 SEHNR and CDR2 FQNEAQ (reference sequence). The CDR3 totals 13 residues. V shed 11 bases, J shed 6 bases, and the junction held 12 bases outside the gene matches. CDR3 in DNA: TGTGCCGGGGGTTGGCAGGGGGCTGGCGAGCAGTACTTC. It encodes CAGGWQGAGEQYF.

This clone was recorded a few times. CDR3 nucleotides: TGTGCCATCAGGAAAGACAGGGGTACTGAAGCTTTCTTT. Translated, it gives CAIRKDRGTEAFF. The chain carries TRBV19 and TRBJ1-1; 8 bases are a match to TRBD1. The CDR3 length is 13 residues. V was pared by 10 bases and J by 5 bases, with 9 bases of the junction left unmatched. Per germline, CDR1 LNHDA and CDR2 SQIVND (reference sequence).

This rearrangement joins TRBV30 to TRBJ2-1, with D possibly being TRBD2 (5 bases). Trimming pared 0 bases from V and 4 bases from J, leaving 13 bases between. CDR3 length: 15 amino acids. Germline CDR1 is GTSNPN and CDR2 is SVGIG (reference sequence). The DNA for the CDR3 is TGTGCCTGGAGTGTACCCCGTGGGAGATACAATGAGCAGTTCTTC. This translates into CAWSVPRGRYNEQFF.

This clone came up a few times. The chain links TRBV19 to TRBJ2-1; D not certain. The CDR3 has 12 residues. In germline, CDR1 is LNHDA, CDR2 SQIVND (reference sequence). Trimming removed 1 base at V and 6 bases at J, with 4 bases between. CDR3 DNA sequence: TGTGCCAGTAGTATAGGGCTCAATGAGCAGTTCTTC. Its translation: CASSIGLNEQFF.

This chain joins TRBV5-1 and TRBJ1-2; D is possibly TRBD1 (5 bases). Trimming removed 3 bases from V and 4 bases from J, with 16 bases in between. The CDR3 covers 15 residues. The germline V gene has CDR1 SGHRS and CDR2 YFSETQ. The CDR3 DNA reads TGCGCCAGCAGCTCCGCAGGGATCACACCCTATGGCTACACCTTC. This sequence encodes CASSSAGITPYGYTF. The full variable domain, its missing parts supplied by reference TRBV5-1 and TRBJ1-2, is KAGVTQTPRYLIKTRGQQVTLSCSPISGHRSVSWYQQTPGQGLQFLFEYFSETQRNKGNFPGRFSGRQFSNSRSEMNVSTLELGDSALYLCASSSAGITPYGYTFGSGTRLTVV.

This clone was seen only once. CDR3 in DNA: TGTGCCAGCAGCCCCCCAGGGCCAAGCTCCTACAATGAGCAGTTCTTC. It translates to CASSPPGPSSYNEQFF. The chain has TRBV7-8 and TRBJ2-1, with D tentatively TRBD1 (5 bases). Germline CDR1 and CDR2: SGHVS and FQNEAQ. CDR3 length equals 16 residues. Deletions cut 5 bases from V and 0 bases from J, with 14 bases between.

The CDR3 region has the DNA TGTGCCAGCAGCCCCGGGGGGTATGGCTACACCTTC. Encoded protein: CASSPGGYGYTF. The V call is TRBV28, the J call TRBJ1-2, with D perhaps TRBD1 (5 bases). The CDR3 extends over 12 amino acids. CDR1 is MDHEN and CDR2 is SYDVKM in the germline V gene. V lost 6 bases, J lost 5 bases, and 10 bases lay in between.

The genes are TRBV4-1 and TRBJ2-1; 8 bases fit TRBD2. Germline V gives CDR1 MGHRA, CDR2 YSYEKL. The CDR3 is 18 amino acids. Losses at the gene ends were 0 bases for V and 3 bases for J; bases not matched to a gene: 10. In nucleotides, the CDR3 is TGCGCCAGCAGCCAAGATCCTGATGCCAGCGGGAGCTACAATGAGCAGTTCTTC. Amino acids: CASSQDPDASGSYNEQFF.

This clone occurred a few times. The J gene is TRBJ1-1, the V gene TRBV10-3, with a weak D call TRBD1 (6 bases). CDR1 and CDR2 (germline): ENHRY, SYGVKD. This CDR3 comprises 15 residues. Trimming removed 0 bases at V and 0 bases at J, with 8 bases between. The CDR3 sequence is CAISESGGMNTEAFF. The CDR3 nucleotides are TGTGCCATCAGTGAGTCAGGGGGAATGAACACTGAAGCTTTCTTT.

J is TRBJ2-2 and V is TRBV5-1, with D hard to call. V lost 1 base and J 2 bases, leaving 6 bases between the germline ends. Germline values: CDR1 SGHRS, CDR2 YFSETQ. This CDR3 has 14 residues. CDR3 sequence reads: CASSLIPNTGELFF. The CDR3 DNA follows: TGCGCCAGCAGCTTGATCCCAAACACCGGGGAGCTGTTTTTT.

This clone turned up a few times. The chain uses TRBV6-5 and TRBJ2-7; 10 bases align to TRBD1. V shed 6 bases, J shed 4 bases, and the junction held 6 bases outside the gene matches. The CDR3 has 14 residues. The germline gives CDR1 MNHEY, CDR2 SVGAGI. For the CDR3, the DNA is TGTGCCAGCAGCGGGCCGGGACAGGGGTACGAGCAGTACTTC. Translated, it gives CASSGPGQGYEQYF.

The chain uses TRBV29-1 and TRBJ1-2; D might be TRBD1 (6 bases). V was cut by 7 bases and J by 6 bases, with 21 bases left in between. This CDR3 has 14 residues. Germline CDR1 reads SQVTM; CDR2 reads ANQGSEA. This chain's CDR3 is CSASWGGRGDGYTF. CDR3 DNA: TGCAGCGCCTCCTGGGGGGGGCGAGGCGATGGCTACACCTTC.

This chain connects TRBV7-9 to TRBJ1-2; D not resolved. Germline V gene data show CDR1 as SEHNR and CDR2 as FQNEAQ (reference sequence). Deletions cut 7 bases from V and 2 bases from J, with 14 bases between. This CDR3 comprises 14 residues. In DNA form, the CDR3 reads TGTGCCAGCATCCCGCGGAGAGGAAACTATGGCTACACCTTC. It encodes CASIPRRGNYGYTF.

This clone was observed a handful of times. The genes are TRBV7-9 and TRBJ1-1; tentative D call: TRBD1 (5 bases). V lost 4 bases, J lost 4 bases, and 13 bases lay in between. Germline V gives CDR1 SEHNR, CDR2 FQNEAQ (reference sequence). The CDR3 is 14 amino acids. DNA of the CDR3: TGTGCCAGCAGCTCTAAAGGACATTCCACTGAAGCTTTCTTT. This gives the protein CASSSKGHSTEAFF.

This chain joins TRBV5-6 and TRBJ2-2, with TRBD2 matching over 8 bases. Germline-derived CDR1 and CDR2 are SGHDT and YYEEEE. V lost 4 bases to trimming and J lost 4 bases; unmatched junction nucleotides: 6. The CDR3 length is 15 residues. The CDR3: CASSPRTSITGELFF. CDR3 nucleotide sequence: TGTGCCAGCAGCCCCCGGACTAGCATCACCGGGGAGCTGTTTTTT. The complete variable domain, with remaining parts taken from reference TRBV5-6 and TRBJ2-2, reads DAGVTQSPTHLIKTRGQQVTLRCSPKSGHDTVSWYQQALGQGPQFIFQYYEEEERQRGNFPDRFSGHQFPNYSSELNVNALLLGDSALYLCASSPRTSITGELFFGEGSRLTVL.

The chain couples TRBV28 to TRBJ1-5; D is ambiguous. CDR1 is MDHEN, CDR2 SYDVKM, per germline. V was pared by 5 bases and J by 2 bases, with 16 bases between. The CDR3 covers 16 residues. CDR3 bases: TGTGCCAGCAGTGGCCCTGTCTCGATCCGCAATCAGCCCCAGCATTTT. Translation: CASSGPVSIRNQPQHF.

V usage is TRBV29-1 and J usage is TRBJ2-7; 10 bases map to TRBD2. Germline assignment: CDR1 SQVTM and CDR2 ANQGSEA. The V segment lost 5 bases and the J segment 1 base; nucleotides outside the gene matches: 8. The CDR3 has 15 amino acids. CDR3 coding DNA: TGCAGCGTTAGTGTATCTAGCGGGAGTTCCTACGAGCAGTACTTC. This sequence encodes CSVSVSSGSSYEQYF.